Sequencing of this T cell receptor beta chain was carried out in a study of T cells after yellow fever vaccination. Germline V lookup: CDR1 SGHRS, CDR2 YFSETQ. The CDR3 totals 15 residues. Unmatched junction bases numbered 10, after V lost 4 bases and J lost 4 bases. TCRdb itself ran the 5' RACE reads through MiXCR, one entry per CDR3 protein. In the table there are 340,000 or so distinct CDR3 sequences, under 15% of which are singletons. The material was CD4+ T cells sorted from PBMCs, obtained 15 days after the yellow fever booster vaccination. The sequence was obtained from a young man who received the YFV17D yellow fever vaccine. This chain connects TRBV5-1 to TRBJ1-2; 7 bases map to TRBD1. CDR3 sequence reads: CASSPSGQEVYGYTF. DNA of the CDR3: TGCGCCAGCAGCCCATCTGGACAGGAGGTCTATGGCTACACCTTC.